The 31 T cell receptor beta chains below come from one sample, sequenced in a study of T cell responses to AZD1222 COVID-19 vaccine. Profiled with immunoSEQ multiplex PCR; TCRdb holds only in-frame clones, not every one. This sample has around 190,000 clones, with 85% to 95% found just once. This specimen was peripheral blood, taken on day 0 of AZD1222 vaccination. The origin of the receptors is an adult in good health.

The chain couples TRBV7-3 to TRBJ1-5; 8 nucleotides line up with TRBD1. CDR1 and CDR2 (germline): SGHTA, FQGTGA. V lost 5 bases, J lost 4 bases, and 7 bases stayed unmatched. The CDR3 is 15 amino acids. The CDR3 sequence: CASSLSGTGNQPQHF. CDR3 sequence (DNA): TGTGCCAGCAGCCTCTCGGGGACAGGTAATCAGCCCCAGCATTTT.

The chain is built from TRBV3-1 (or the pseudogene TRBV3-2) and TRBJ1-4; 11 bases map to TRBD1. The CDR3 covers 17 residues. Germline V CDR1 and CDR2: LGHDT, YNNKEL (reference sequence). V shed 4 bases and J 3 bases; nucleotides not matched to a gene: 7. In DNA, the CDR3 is TGTGCCAGCAGCCCCGGACAGGGGGCGCAATCTAATGAAAAACTGTTTTTT. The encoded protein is CASSPGQGAQSNEKLFF.

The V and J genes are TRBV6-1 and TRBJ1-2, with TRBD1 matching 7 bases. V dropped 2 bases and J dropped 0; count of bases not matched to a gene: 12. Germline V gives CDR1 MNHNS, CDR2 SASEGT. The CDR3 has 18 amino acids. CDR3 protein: CASSETVGRGGTNYGYTF. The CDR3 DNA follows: TGTGCCAGCAGTGAAACAGTAGGCAGGGGGGGAACTAACTATGGCTACACCTTC.

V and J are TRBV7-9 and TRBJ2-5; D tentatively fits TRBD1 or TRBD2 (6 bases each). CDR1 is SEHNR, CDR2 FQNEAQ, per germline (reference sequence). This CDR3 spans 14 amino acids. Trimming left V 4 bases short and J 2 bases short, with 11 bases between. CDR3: CASSWGADQETQYF. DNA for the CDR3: TGTGCCAGCAGCTGGGGGGCTGATCAAGAGACCCAGTACTTC.

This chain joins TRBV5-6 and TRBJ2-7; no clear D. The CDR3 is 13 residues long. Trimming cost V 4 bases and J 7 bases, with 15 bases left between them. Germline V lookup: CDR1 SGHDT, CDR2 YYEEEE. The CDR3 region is CASSLPFTLEQYF. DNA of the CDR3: TGTGCCAGCAGCCTCCCGTTTACCTTGGAGCAGTACTTC.

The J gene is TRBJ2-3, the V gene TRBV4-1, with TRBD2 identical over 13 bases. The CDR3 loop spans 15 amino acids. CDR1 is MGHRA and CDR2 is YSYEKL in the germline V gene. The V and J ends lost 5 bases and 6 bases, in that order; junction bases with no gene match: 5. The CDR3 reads CASSRLAGGWDTQYF. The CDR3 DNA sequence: TGCGCCAGCAGCAGACTAGCGGGGGGCTGGGATACGCAGTATTTT.

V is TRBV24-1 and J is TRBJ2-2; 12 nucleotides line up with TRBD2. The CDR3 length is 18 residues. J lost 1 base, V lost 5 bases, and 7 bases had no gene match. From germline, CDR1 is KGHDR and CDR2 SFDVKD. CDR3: CATSGPLAGGLNTGELFF. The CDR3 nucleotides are TGTGCCACCAGTGGCCCACTAGCGGGGGGTCTGAACACCGGGGAGCTGTTTTTT.

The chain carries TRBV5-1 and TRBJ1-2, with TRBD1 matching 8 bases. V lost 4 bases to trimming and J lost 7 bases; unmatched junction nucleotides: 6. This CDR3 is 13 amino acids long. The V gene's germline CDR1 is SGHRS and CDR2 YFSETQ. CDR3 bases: TGCGCCAGCAGCCAAGGACAGGGAGCTGGCTACACCTTC. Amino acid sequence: CASSQGQGAGYTF.

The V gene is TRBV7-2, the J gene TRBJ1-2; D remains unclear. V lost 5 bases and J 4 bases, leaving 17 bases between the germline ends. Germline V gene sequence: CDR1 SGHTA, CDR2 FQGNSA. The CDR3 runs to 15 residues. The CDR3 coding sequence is TGTGCCAGCAGCCCGCTTGCTGGGGTAGGCTATGGCTACACCTTC. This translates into CASSPLAGVGYGYTF.

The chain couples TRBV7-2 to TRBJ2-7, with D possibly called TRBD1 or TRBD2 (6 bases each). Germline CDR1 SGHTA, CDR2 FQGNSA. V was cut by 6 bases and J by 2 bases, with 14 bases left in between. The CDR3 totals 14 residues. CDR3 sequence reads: CASRPGGGTYEQYF. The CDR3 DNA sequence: TGTGCCAGCAGGCCAGGAGGGGGAACCTACGAGCAGTACTTC.

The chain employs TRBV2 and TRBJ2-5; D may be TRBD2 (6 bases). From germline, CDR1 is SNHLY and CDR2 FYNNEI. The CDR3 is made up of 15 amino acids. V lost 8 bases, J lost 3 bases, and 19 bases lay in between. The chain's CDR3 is CASCRAGLLEETQYF. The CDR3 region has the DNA TGTGCCAGCTGCCGGGCGGGACTCCTAGAAGAGACCCAGTACTTC.

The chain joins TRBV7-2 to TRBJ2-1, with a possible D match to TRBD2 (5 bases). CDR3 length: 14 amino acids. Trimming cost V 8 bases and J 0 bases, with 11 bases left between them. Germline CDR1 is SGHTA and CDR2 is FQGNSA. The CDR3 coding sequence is TGTGCCAGCCAAAGGACTCTCTCCTACAATGAGCAGTTCTTC. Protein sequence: CASQRTLSYNEQFF. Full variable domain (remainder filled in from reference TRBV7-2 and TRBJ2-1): GAGVSQSPSNKVTEKGKDVELRCDPISGHTALYWYRQSLGQGLEFLIYFQGNSAPDKSGLPSDRFSAERTGGSVSTLTIQRTQQEDSAVYLCASQRTLSYNEQFFGPGTRLTVL.

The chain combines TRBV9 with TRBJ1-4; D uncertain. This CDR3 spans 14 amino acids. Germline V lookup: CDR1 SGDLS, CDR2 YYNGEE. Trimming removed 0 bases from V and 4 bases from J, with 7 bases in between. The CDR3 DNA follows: TGTGCCAGCAGCGTAGACTCAATTAATGAAAAACTGTTTTTT. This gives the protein CASSVDSINEKLFF. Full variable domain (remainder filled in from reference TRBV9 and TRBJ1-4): DSGVTQTPKHLITATGQRVTLRCSPRSGDLSVYWYQQSLDQGLQFLIQYYNGEERAKGNILERFSAQQFPDLHSELNLSSLELGDSALYFCASSVDSINEKLFFGSGTQLSVL.

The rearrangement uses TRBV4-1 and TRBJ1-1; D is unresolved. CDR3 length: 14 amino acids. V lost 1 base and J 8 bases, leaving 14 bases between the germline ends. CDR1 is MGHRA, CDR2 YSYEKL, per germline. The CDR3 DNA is TGCGCCAGCAGCCAAGTCCCGGTGTCTGACGAAGCTTTCTTT. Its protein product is CASSQVPVSDEAFF.

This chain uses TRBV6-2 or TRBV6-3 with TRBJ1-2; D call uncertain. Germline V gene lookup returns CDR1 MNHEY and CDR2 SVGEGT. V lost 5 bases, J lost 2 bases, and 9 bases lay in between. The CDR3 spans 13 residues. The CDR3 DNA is TGTGCCAGCAGTGAGGACCGGAACTATGGCTACACCTTC. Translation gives CASSEDRNYGYTF.

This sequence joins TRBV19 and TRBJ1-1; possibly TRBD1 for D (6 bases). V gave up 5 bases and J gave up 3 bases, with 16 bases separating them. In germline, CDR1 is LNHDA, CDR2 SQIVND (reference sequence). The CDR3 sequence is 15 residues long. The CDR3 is CASSRLPTGDTEAFF. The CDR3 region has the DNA TGTGCCAGTAGTCGCCTCCCGACAGGAGACACTGAAGCTTTCTTT.

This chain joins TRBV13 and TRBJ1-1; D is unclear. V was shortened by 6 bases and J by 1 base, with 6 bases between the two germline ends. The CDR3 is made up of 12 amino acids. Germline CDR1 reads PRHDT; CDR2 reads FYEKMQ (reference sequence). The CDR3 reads CASRITNTEAFF. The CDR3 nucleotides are TGTGCCAGCAGGATAACGAACACTGAAGCTTTCTTT.

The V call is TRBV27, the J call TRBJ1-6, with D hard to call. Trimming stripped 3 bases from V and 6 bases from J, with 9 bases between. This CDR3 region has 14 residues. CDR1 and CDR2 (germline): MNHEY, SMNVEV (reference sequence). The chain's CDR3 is CASSFRRANSPLHF. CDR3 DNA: TGTGCCAGCAGTTTTCGTCGGGCTAATTCACCCCTCCACTTT.

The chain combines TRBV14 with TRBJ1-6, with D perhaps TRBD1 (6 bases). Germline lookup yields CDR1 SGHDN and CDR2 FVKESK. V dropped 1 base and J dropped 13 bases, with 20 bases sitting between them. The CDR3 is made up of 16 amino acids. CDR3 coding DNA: TGTGCCAGCAGCCAAGGGGGGTGGACAGTGGGCTCTCCCCTCCACTTT. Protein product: CASSQGGWTVGSPLHF. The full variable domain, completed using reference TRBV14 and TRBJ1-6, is EAGVTQFPSHSVIEKGQTVTLRCDPISGHDNLYWYRRVMGKEIKFLLHFVKESKQDESGMPNNRFLAERTGGTYSTLKVQPAELEDSGVYFCASSQGGWTVGSPLHFGNGTRLTVT.

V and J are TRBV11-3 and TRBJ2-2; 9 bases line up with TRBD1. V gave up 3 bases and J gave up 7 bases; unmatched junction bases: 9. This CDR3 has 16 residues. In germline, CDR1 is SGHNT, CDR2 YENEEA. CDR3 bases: TGTGCCAGCAGCTTCCGGGACAGGGTTGTCGACGGGGAGCTGTTTTTT. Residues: CASSFRDRVVDGELFF. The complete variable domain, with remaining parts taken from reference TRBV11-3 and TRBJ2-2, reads EAGVVQSPRYKIIEKKQPVAFWCNPISGHNTLYWYLQNLGQGPELLIRYENEEAVDDSQLPKDRFSAERLKGVDSTLKIQPAELGDSAVYLCASSFRDRVVDGELFFGEGSRLTVL.

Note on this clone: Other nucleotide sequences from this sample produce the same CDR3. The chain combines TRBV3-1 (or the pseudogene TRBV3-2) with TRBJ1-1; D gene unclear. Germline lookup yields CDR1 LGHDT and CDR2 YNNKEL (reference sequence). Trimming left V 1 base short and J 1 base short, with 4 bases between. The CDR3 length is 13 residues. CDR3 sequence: CASSQGPNTEAFF. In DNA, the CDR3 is TGTGCCAGCAGCCAAGGACCGAACACTGAAGCTTTCTTT.

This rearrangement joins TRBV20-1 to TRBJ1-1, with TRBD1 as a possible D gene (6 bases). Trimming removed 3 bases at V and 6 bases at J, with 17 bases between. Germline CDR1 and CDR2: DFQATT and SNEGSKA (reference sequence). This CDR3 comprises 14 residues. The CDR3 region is CSASRGPQDSEAFF. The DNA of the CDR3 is TGCAGTGCTAGTCGGGGGCCGCAAGACTCTGAAGCTTTCTTT.

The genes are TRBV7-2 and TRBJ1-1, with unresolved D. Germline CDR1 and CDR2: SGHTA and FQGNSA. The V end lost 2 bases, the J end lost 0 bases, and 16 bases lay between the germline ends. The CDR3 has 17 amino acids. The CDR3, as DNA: TGTGCCAGCAGCTTAATGATGATCTCTTCTATGAACACTGAAGCTTTCTTT. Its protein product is CASSLMMISSMNTEAFF.

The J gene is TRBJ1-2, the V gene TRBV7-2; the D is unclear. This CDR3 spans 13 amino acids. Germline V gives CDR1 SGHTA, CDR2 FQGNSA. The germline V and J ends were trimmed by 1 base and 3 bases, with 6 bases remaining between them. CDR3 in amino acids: CASSLEMYYGYTF. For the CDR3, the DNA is TGTGCCAGCAGCTTAGAGATGTACTATGGCTACACCTTC.

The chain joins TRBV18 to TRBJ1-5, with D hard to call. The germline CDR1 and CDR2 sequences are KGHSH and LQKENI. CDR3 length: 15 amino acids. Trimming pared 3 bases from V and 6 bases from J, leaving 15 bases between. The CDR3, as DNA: TGTGCCAGCTCACCCGGGTACCAGGTCGGTCAGCCCCAGCATTTT. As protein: CASSPGYQVGQPQHF.

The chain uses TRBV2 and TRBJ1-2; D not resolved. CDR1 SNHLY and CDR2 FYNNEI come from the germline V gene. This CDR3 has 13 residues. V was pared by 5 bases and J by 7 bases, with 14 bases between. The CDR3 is CASSIRWELGYTF. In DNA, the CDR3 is TGTGCCAGCAGTATACGTTGGGAGCTTGGCTACACCTTC.

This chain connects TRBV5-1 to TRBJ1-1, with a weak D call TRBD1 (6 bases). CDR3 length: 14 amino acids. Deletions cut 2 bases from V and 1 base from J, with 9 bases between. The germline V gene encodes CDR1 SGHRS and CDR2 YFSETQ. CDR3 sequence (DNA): TGCGCCAGCAGCTTCCAGGGGCAGAACACTGAAGCTTTCTTT. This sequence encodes CASSFQGQNTEAFF.

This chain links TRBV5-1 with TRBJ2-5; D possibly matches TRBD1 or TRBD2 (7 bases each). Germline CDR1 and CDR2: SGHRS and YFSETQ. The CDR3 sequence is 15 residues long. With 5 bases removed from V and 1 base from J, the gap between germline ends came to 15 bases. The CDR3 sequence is CASRGGDSIQETQYF. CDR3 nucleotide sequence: TGCGCCAGCAGGGGAGGGGACAGCATCCAAGAGACCCAGTACTTC.

This chain's CDR3 is CASTPRPGTQYGYTF. Here the CDR3 DNA reads TGCGCCAGCACTCCCAGACCCGGGACGCAGTATGGCTACACCTTC. The V gene is TRBV5-1, the J gene TRBJ1-2; a possible D gene is TRBD1 (5 bases). V lost 6 bases and J lost 5, with 20 bases in between. Germline lookup yields CDR1 SGHRS and CDR2 YFSETQ. This CDR3 has 15 residues. Together with reference TRBV5-1 and TRBJ1-2, the CDR3 gives the full variable domain: KAGVTQTPRYLIKTRGQQVTLSCSPISGHRSVSWYQQTPGQGLQFLFEYFSETQRNKGNFPGRFSGRQFSNSRSEMNVSTLELGDSALYLCASTPRPGTQYGYTFGSGTRLTVV.

This CDR3 reads CASSLDSNYGYTF. The CDR3 nucleotides are TGTGCCAGCAGCTTAGACAGTAACTATGGCTACACCTTC. This chain joins TRBV7-2 and TRBJ1-2; D remains ambiguous. V was shortened by 1 base and J by 1 base, with 4 bases between the two germline ends. CDR3 length equals 13 residues. The germline CDR1 and CDR2 sequences are SGHTA and FQGNSA.

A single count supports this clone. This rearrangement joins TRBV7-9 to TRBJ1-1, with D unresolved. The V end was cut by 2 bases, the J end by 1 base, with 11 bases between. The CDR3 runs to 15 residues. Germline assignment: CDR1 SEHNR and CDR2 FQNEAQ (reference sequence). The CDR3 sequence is CASSLRQTGNTEAFF. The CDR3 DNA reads TGTGCCAGCAGCTTAAGGCAGACGGGGAACACTGAAGCTTTCTTT. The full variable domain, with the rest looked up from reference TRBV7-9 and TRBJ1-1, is DTGVSQNPRHKITKRGQNVTFRCDPISEHNRLYWYRQTLGQGPEFLTYFQNEAQLEKSRLLSDRFSAERPKGSFSTLEIQRTEQGDSAMYLCASSLRQTGNTEAFFGQGTRLTVV.